What follows describes a single T cell receptor beta chain. The sample is drawn from a study of blood T cell repertoires in COVID-19. Produced via immunoSEQ multiplex PCR; TCRdb's table is partial and in-frame only. The sample consists of under 250,000 clones, approximately 92% of them appearing once. The source of this sequence is a woman in her late teens or twenties in a cohort exposed to, infected with or recovered from COVID-19 (not recorded which). The sequenced material came from PBMCs or T cells enriched from blood (not recorded which).

CDR3 sequence reads: CASSDRDRPYEQYF. The CDR3 DNA sequence: TGTGCCAGCAGCGACCGGGACAGACCCTACGAGCAGTACTTC. The chain has TRBV21-1 and TRBJ2-7; the D segment call TRBD1 is taken from the table without a DNA check. TRBV21-1 is designated a pseudogene. The CDR3 has 14 residues.